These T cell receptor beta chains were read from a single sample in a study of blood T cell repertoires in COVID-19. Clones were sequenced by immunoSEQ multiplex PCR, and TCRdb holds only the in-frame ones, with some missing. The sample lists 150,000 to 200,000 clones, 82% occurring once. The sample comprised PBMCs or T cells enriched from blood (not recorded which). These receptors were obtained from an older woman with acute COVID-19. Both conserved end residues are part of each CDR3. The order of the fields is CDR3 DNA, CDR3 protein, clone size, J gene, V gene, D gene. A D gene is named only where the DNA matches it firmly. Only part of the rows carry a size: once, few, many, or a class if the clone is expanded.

TGTGCCAGCAGCCAGGGACAAATAGTCGAGCAGTACTTC,CASSQGQIVEQYF,-,TRBJ2-7,TRBV4-2,-
TGCGCCAGCAGCTCGTCCAGGGGACCTAATGAAAAACTGTTTTTT,CASSSSRGPNEKLFF,-,TRBJ1-4,TRBV5-1,-
TGTGCCAGCAGTCCGGACTCTTTCCGGGAGCAGTTCTTC,CASSPDSFREQFF,-,TRBJ2-1,TRBV12-3/TRBV12-4,-
TGTGCCAGCAGCTTAGTTAGGACAGGGGACGGCTACACCTTC,CASSLVRTGDGYTF,-,TRBJ1-2,TRBV7-9,TRBD1
TGTGCCAGCAGTGAGGTTAGGGGTTATGGCTACACCTTC,CASSEVRGYGYTF,-,TRBJ1-2,TRBV2,-
TGTGCCAGCAGCCTGGCGGGACTCCTGACGGAGACCCAGTACTTC,CASSLAGLLTETQYF,-,TRBJ2-5,TRBV5-8,-
TGTGCCAGCAGTCTCGGGACTAGCGGGAGCTCCTACGAGCAGTACTTC,CASSLGTSGSSYEQYF,-,TRBJ2-7,TRBV9,TRBD2
TGTGCCAGCAGCTCGTCGGGCGGGAGACTACACAATGAGCAGTTCTTC,CASSSSGGRLHNEQFF,-,TRBJ2-1,TRBV5-7,TRBD2
TGTGCCAGTAGTCCCGCGGGACTCGTCGGGGGGTATGAGCAGTTCTTC,CASSPAGLVGGYEQFF,-,TRBJ2-1,TRBV19,TRBD2
TGTGCCAGCAGCCAATATGATCAGCCCCAGCATTTT,CASSQYDQPQHF,-,TRBJ1-5,TRBV3-1/TRBV3-2,-
TGTGCCAGCAGCCAAGACAGGGTCGCCTACAATGAGCAGTTCTTC,CASSQDRVAYNEQFF,-,TRBJ2-1,TRBV6-2/TRBV6-3,TRBD1
TGTGCCAGCAGCTTAGCGAAGAAGACAGCCGGTCGGTCAAGTTTT,CASSLAKKTAGRSSF,-,TRBJ2-3,TRBV7-2,-
TGTGCCAGCAGCGCCCCGCCCCGGCCAAGGGGCGCGGGGATGAACACTGAAGCTTTCTTT,CASSAPPRPRGAGMNTEAFF,-,TRBJ1-1,TRBV9,-
TGTGCCAGCAGCCTTCTCCAAACAGGGGGCCATGGCTACACCTTC,CASSLLQTGGHGYTF,-,TRBJ1-2,TRBV9,TRBD1
TGCAGCGTTGTGGGACTAGCGGGGCTTGATACGCAGTATTTT,CSVVGLAGLDTQYF,-,TRBJ2-3,TRBV29-1,TRBD2
TGTGCCAGCAGCCAAGATCCCCGGGGGACTGAAGCTTTCTTT,CASSQDPRGTEAFF,-,TRBJ1-1,TRBV4-2,-
TGCGCCAGCAGCCAACCCGACAGGGGAGGCTATGGCTACACCTTC,CASSQPDRGGYGYTF,-,TRBJ1-2,TRBV4-3,TRBD1
TGTGCCAGCAGTTTCCGTCCAGGCGCAGACTACGAGCAGTACTTC,CASSFRPGADYEQYF,-,TRBJ2-7,TRBV27,-
TGTGCCAGCAGCTACCAGAGCGGGAGCGATGAGCAGTTCTTC,CASSYQSGSDEQFF,-,TRBJ2-1,TRBV7-7,TRBD2
TGTGCCAGTAATGGCAGGGCTCTCTCTGGGGCCAACGTCCTGACTTTC,CASNGRALSGANVLTF,-,TRBJ2-6,TRBV19,-
TGTGCCAGCAGCTCCCCCGGGACAGGTTACCGTCAAGAGACCCAGTACTTC,CASSSPGTGYRQETQYF,-,TRBJ2-5,TRBV7-9,TRBD1
TGCGCCAGCAGCCCCGGGACAGGGGGCAATCAGCCCCAGCATTTT,CASSPGTGGNQPQHF,-,TRBJ1-5,TRBV5-1,TRBD1
TGCAGCTCTAGGGGACAGGGGGCCTACAATGAGCAGTTCTTC,CSSRGQGAYNEQFF,few,TRBJ2-1,TRBV29-1,TRBD1
TGCGCCAGCAGTCCAGGGACTCGCCTGGCGGATACGCAGTATTTT,CASSPGTRLADTQYF,-,TRBJ2-3,TRBV5-1,-
TGTGCCATCAGTGAGTCGGCCGCGGACACCGGGGAGCTGTTTTTT,CAISESAADTGELFF,-,TRBJ2-2,TRBV10-3,-
TGTGCCATCAGTGAGTTGGGTGGGACAGGGGGGAACATTCAGTACTTC,CAISELGGTGGNIQYF,-,TRBJ2-4,TRBV10-3,TRBD1
TGTGCCAGCAGCAGGCCCCAGGGGGCGGATGGCTACACCTTC,CASSRPQGADGYTF,-,TRBJ1-2,TRBV5-6,TRBD1
TGTGCCAGTAAGCATATGCCACAGGGTAACATTCAGTACTTC,CASKHMPQGNIQYF,-,TRBJ2-4,TRBV27,-
TGTGCCAGCAGCTTCTTCCGGGACACTGAAGCTTTCTTT,CASSFFRDTEAFF,-,TRBJ1-1,TRBV7-9,-
TGTGCCAGCAGCGGAGACGGTTCGGGGGCCAACGTCCTGACTTTC,CASSGDGSGANVLTF,-,TRBJ2-6,TRBV7-2,-
TGTGCCAGAGGGGGCTGTCAGCCCCAGCATTTT,CARGGCQPQHF,-,TRBJ1-5,TRBV19,TRBD1
TGTGCCACCAGTGATTGGAGGACAGGGCTAGAGACCCAGTACTTC,CATSDWRTGLETQYF,-,TRBJ2-5,TRBV24-1,TRBD1
TGTGCCAGTAGTAGTCGACAGGAGAATAATGAAAAACTGTTTTTT,CASSSRQENNEKLFF,few,TRBJ1-4,TRBV19,-
TGTGCCAGCAGCTTAGATGTAGCGGGGGGTATAGATACGCAGTATTTT,CASSLDVAGGIDTQYF,many,TRBJ2-3,TRBV7-6,TRBD2
TGCAGCGTTGAGGGACAGGGAATCGGAGAGCAGTACTTC,CSVEGQGIGEQYF,-,TRBJ2-7,TRBV29-1,TRBD1
TGTGCCAGCACCTACCGGACATCCTATGGCTACACCTTC,CASTYRTSYGYTF,once,TRBJ1-2,TRBV5-6,-
TGCGCCAGCAGCTTTAGGCGGAGGTACACTGAAGCTTTCTTT,CASSFRRRYTEAFF,-,TRBJ1-1,TRBV5-1,-
TGTGCCAGCAGCTTCCACAGGAGCTCTGGGGCCAACGTCCTGACTTTC,CASSFHRSSGANVLTF,-,TRBJ2-6,TRBV5-6,-
TGTGCCAGCAGCTCGACGTGGGACTACTCCTACAATGAGCAGTTCTTC,CASSSTWDYSYNEQFF,-,TRBJ2-1,TRBV7-9,TRBD2
TGTGCCAGCACGGTGCGGGGGGGTATTAATAATGAGCAGTTCTTC,CASTVRGGINNEQFF,-,TRBJ2-1,TRBV28,TRBD2
TGTGCCAGCATTTCCCCACAGACCGAGCAGTTCTTC,CASISPQTEQFF,-,TRBJ2-1,TRBV12-3/TRBV12-4,-
TGTGCCAGCAGCTTATCCGGCAGGGGAGCGACCACCGAGTCGCAGTATTTT,CASSLSGRGATTESQYF,few,TRBJ2-3,TRBV7-2,-
TGTGCCAGCAGGTACGGACTCAATCAGCCCCAGCATTTT,CASRYGLNQPQHF,-,TRBJ1-5,TRBV12-3/TRBV12-4,-
TGTGCCAGCAGGCCCGGGACAGTCTATGGCTACACCTTC,CASRPGTVYGYTF,-,TRBJ1-2,TRBV6-5,TRBD1
TGTGCCATCAGTGAGGGGCATGGCTACACCTTC,CAISEGHGYTF,-,TRBJ1-2,TRBV10-3,-
TGTGCCAGCAGCTTTGGACAGGTCTTATACAATGAGCAGTTCTTC,CASSFGQVLYNEQFF,-,TRBJ2-1,TRBV11-3,TRBD1
TGTGCCAGTAGTATAGCAGGGGCCGCCAACGTCCTGACTTTC,CASSIAGAANVLTF,-,TRBJ2-6,TRBV19,-
TGCGCCAGCAGCCAAGGGTCATCTAGGGGCGCGAACTATGGCTACACCTTC,CASSQGSSRGANYGYTF,few,TRBJ1-2,TRBV4-3,-
TGTGCCAGCAGCCCCGGACAGGCCCAAATGGGGGGCTACACCTTC,CASSPGQAQMGGYTF,-,TRBJ1-2,TRBV7-9,TRBD1
TGTGCCAGCAGCCCCCGCCGTAGCGGGAGAACATCAGATACGCAGTATTTT,CASSPRRSGRTSDTQYF,-,TRBJ2-3,TRBV11-2,TRBD2
TGTGCCAGCAGCTCACGGACAGCCCGTATCTCGTCTGGCTACACCTTC,CASSSRTARISSGYTF,few,TRBJ1-2,TRBV5-6,-